The present T cell receptor (beta chain) was sequenced within a study of blood T cell repertoires in COVID-19 (dated by TCRdb to 2020 to 2021). Context from the whole study: Samples from collaborators originated in the United States, Italy and Spain and spanned both the acute and convalescent phases of COVID-19. The prospective study material was composed of cDNA or gDNA derived from T cells, B-cell-depleted T cells, or PBMCs. Subjects who had been exposed to COVID-19, were actively infected with it, or had recovered from it provided the deeply sampled blood TCRbeta repertoires that made up the dataset. The repertoires were released in a freely available public database meant as a resource for research on the immune response to SARS-CoV-2. Samples came from the ongoing ImmuneRACE study (first 160 participants) plus 1,254 subjects from 6 global collaborators. Sample metadata almost always included a de-identified subject ID, COVID-19 status, age in years and sex. Where available, HLA class I and class II types were taken from metadata supplied by the sample provider and were not determined by assay-based typing.

Regarding this clone: Its binding antigen is unknown. No clone much larger than this one lies a single base away; base qualities are absent.

The full study reports these points: The quantity of clinical and demographic metadata differed by source and by participant and was supplied without curation.

The CDR1 and CDR2 encoded by the germline V gene are ENHRY and SYGVKD. The CDR3 covers 13 residues, taking in both the cysteine and the phenylalanine. Only the CDR3 portion is preserved as DNA: 39 bases, with reading frame beginning at the first base. The trim is 3 bases for V and 6 bases for J, with a gap of 11 bases between the germline ends. A second Seattle source provided samples from volunteer blood donors who had recovered from COVID-19. The collaborating institutions used their own protocols to collect whole blood in K2EDTA tubes. Collaborator samples were shipped for TCRbeta analysis as frozen whole blood, isolated PBMCs, or DNA extracted from either sample type. The immunoSEQ Assay, a bias-controlled multiplex PCR, was used to amplify TCRbeta CDR3 regions from genomic DNA. In the original analysis: The number of nucleated cells in each sample was estimated from the amplification of reference gene primers within the assay. Sequence reads were collapsed and filtered to measure the absolute abundance of every unique TCRbeta CDR3 rearrangement. For each sample, productive Simpson clonality was calculated as the square root of Simpson's diversity index across productive rearrangements. TCRdb carries this immuneACCESS record with in-frame sequences only. Its versions omit some clonotypes, under half of them owing to an unresolved V gene in the studies checked, with the rest unexplained. That table gives V, J and clone size, and the DNA gave D and trimming. The sample table shows more than 250,000 clones, and roughly nine tenths are seen once. In total, the top ten clones hold about 6% of the sample.

The rearranged segments are TRBV10-3 and TRBJ1-2; the D segment cannot be called with confidence. The sequence came from a man aged 18 to 29 who had recovered from COVID-19. Material: peripheral blood. The DNA reads TGTGCCATCAGTGATGATGAGGCGGATGGCTACACCTTC. Its protein is CAISDDEADGYTF.